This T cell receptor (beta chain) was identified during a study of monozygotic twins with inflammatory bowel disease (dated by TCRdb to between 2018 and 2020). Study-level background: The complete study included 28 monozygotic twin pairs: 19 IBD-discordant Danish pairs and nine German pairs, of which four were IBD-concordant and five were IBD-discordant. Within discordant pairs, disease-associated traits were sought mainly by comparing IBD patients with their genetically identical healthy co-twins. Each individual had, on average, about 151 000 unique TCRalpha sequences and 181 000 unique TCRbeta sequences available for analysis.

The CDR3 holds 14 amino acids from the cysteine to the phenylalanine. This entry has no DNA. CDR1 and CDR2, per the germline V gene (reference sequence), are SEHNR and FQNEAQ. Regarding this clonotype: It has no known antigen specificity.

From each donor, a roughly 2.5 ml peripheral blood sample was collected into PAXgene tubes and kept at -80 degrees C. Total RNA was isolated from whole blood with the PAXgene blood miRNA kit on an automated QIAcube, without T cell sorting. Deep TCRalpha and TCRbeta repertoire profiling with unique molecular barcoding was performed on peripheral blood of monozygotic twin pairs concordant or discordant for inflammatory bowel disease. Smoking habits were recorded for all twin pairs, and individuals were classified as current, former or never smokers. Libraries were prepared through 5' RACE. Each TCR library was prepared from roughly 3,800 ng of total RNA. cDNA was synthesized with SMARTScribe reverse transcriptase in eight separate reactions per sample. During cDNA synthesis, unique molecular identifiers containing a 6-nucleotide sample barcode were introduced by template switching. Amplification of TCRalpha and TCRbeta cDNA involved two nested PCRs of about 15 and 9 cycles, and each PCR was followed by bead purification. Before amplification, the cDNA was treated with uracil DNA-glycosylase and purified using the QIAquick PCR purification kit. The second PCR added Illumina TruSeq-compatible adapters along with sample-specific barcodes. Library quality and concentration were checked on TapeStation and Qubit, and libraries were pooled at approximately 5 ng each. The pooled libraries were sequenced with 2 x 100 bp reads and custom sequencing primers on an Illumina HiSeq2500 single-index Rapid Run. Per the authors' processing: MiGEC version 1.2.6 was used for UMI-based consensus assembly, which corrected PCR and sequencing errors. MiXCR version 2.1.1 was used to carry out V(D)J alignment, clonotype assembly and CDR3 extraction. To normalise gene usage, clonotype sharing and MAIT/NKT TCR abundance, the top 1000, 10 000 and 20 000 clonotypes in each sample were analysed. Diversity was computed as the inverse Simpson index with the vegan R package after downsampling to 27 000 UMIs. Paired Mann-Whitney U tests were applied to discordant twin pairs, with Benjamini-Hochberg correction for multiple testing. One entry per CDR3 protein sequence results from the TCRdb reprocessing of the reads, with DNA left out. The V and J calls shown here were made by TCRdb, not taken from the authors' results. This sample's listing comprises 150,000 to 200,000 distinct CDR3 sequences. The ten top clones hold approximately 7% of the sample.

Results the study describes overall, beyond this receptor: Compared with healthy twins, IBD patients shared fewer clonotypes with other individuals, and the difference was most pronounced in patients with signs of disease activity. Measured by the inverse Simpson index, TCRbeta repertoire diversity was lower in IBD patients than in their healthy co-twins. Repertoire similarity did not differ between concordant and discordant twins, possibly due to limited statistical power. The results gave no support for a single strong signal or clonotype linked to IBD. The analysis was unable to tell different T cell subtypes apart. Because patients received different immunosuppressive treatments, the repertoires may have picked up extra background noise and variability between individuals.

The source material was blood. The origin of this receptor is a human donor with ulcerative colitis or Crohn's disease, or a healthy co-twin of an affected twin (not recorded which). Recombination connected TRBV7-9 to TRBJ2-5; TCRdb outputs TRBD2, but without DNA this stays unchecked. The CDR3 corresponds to CASSSFSGQETQYF.